The 27 T cell receptor beta chains below come from one sample, sequenced in a study of blood T cell repertoires in COVID-19. Measured with immunoSEQ multiplex PCR; TCRdb has only the in-frame clones, and not every one. In the table there are 95,000 or so clones, around 79% of which are singletons. Sequencing used peripheral blood. The origin of the receptors is a woman at least 80 years old with active or convalescent COVID-19.

The rearrangement links TRBV5-1 to TRBJ2-1; the match to TRBD2 covers 12 bases. The trim removed 1 base at V and 6 bases at J, leaving 5 bases unmatched. Germline V gene sequence: CDR1 SGHRS, CDR2 YFSETQ. The CDR3 sequence is 16 residues long. The CDR3 loop is CASSLQASGRVNEQFF. CDR3 DNA sequence: TGCGCCAGCAGCTTGCAAGCTAGCGGGAGGGTCAATGAGCAGTTCTTC. Complete variable domain (other parts from reference TRBV5-1 and TRBJ2-1): KAGVTQTPRYLIKTRGQQVTLSCSPISGHRSVSWYQQTPGQGLQFLFEYFSETQRNKGNFPGRFSGRQFSNSRSEMNVSTLELGDSALYLCASSLQASGRVNEQFFGPGTRLTVL.

This chain links TRBV7-9 with TRBJ2-1, with TRBD2 matching 7 bases. The germline gives CDR1 SEHNR, CDR2 FQNEAQ (reference sequence). This CDR3 contains 13 residues. After removal of 1 base from V and 10 bases from J, the junction contained 4 bases not matched to a gene. The CDR3 DNA follows: TGTGCCAGCAGCTTAGGGCGGGAGAGGGAGCAGTTCTTC. This translates into CASSLGREREQFF.

In its sample, this clone was seen many times. The chain uses TRBV14 and TRBJ2-1, with TRBD2 matching 12 bases. Germline V lookup: CDR1 SGHDN, CDR2 FVKESK. The CDR3 loop spans 15 amino acids. Trimming took 2 bases from V and 7 from J; bases not matched to a gene: 3. The CDR3, as DNA: TGTGCCAGCAGCCAACTAGCGGGAGGGCCGAATGAGCAGTTCTTC. Amino acids: CASSQLAGGPNEQFF.

The rearrangement links TRBV6-5 to TRBJ2-1; a possible D gene is TRBD2 (6 bases). The CDR3 covers 15 residues. V shed 4 bases and J shed 4 bases, with 14 bases lying between them. Per germline, CDR1 MNHEY and CDR2 SVGAGI. CDR3 amino acids: CASSSEVGRYNEQFF. The CDR3 coding sequence is TGTGCCAGCAGTTCGGAGGTGGGGAGGTACAATGAGCAGTTCTTC.

The chain is built from TRBV2 and TRBJ1-4, with 9 positions matching TRBD1. J gave up 11 bases and V 8 bases, and 6 bases lay outside the gene matches. The germline V gene encodes CDR1 SNHLY and CDR2 FYNNEI. The CDR3 sequence is 12 residues long. Written as DNA, the CDR3 is TGTGCCAGCCGGGACAGGGCTGAGAAACTGTTTTTT. Protein product: CASRDRAEKLFF.

The chain combines TRBV15 with TRBJ2-4, with a possible D match to TRBD2 (5 bases). V shed 0 bases and J shed 3 bases, with 21 bases lying between them. Germline V lookup: CDR1 LNHNV, CDR2 YYDKDF (reference sequence). CDR3 length: 19 amino acids. CDR3 in amino acids: CATSRDRTQEGADKNIQYF. The CDR3 DNA reads as TGTGCCACCAGCAGAGATCGGACGCAAGAGGGTGCGGACAAAAACATTCAGTACTTC.

The chain recombines TRBV6-1 with TRBJ1-4; 7 bases line up with TRBD1. The trim removed 1 base at V and 3 bases at J, leaving 2 bases unmatched. From germline, CDR1 is MNHNS and CDR2 SASEGT. The CDR3 sequence is 15 residues long. CDR3 residues: CASSEVGTANEKLFF. For the CDR3, the DNA is TGTGCCAGCAGTGAAGTGGGGACAGCTAATGAAAAACTGTTTTTT.

This rearrangement joins TRBV6-2 or TRBV6-3 to TRBJ2-7; tentatively, D is TRBD2 (6 bases). V shed 4 bases and J shed 4 bases, with 14 bases lying between them. Germline V gene data show CDR1 as MNHEY and CDR2 as SVGEGT. The CDR3 has 14 residues. As DNA, the CDR3 is TGTGCCAGCAGTTCGGGCGGGACTTTATACGAGCAGTACTTC. Its protein product is CASSSGGTLYEQYF.

This chain uses TRBV6-5 with TRBJ1-2; no reliable D call. This CDR3 has 13 residues. Trimming removed 0 bases at V and 4 bases at J, with 6 bases between. The germline gives CDR1 MNHEY, CDR2 SVGAGI. The CDR3 DNA sequence: TGTGCCAGCAGTTACTCAGCCGCCTATGGCTACACCTTC. It codes for CASSYSAAYGYTF.

The chain joins TRBV19 to TRBJ2-3; 12 positions match TRBD2. This CDR3 has 16 amino acids. The ends lost 4 bases at V and 5 bases at J; junction bases unmatched: 7. In germline, CDR1 is LNHDA, CDR2 SQIVND (reference sequence). The CDR3 DNA follows: TGTGCCAGTAGTAGAAGACTAGCGGGAGATAGAGATACGCAGTATTTT. Translating gives CASSRRLAGDRDTQYF.

This clone has a single count. This rearrangement joins TRBV18 to TRBJ2-1, with 8 bases identical to TRBD2. This CDR3 has 15 amino acids. Germline V gene sequence: CDR1 KGHSH, CDR2 LQKENI. The junction had 8 bases not matched to a gene; V was cut back by 5 bases and J by 5 bases. As DNA, the CDR3 is TGTGCCAGCTCAACGATAGCGGGAAGCAACAATGAGCAGTTCTTC. Its protein product is CASSTIAGSNNEQFF. Filled out from reference TRBV18 and TRBJ2-1, the complete variable domain reads NAGVMQNPRHLVRRRGQEARLRCSPMKGHSHVYWYRQLPEEGLKFMVYLQKENIIDESGMPKERFSAEFPKEGPSILRIQQVVRGDSAAYFCASSTIAGSNNEQFFGPGTRLTVL.

The chain joins TRBV2 to TRBJ2-1; TRBD2 is a possible D gene (6 bases). CDR1 is SNHLY, CDR2 FYNNEI, per germline. CDR3 length equals 16 residues. The V gene lost 1 base and the J gene lost 4 bases, with 14 bases spanning the gap. In DNA form, the CDR3 reads TGTGCCAGCAGTGAAGTAGGAAGAGCGGGTTACAATGAGCAGTTCTTC. It is translated as CASSEVGRAGYNEQFF.

This clone was recorded once. V is TRBV20-1 and J is TRBJ2-1; 10 positions agree with TRBD2. V was clipped by 3 bases and J by 5 bases; unmatched bases: 10. The germline V gene has CDR1 DFQATT and CDR2 SNEGSKA (reference sequence). This CDR3 region has 16 residues. The CDR3 region has the DNA TGCAGTGCTAGTGTCCTAGCGGGAGCTCTAGACAATGAGCAGTTCTTC. Protein product: CSASVLAGALDNEQFF.

The CDR3 protein is CASSTPGTGTPGTQYF. In DNA, the CDR3 is TGTGCCAGCAGTACCCCCGGGACAGGCACTCCAGGGACCCAGTACTTC. This chain joins TRBV28 and TRBJ2-5; 8 bases are shared with TRBD1. Germline V lookup: CDR1 MDHEN, CDR2 SYDVKM. V lost 5 bases to trimming and J lost 7 bases; unmatched junction nucleotides: 15. The CDR3 spans 16 residues.

CDR3 coding DNA: TGTGCCAGCAGCTTGGGAGGACAGAATGATGAAAAACTGTTTTTT. Translating it yields CASSLGGQNDEKLFF. This chain uses TRBV5-4 with TRBJ1-4; D is possibly TRBD1 (6 bases). This CDR3 spans 15 amino acids. Germline V lookup: CDR1 SGHNT, CDR2 YYREEE (reference sequence). The V end lost 0 bases, the J end lost 6 bases, and 12 bases lay between the germline ends.

The chain recombines TRBV7-9 with TRBJ2-3, with D unresolved. The CDR3 contains 12 residues. V was cut by 5 bases and J by 4 bases, with 7 bases left in between. Germline V gene sequence: CDR1 SEHNR, CDR2 FQNEAQ (reference sequence). The chain's CDR3 is CASSPQSDTQYF. DNA of the CDR3: TGTGCCAGCAGCCCCCAGTCAGATACGCAGTATTTT.

This clone was seen once. The chain has TRBV5-1 and TRBJ2-1; TRBD2 matches 11 bases. Germline V lookup: CDR1 SGHRS, CDR2 YFSETQ. This CDR3 has 16 residues. V gave up 3 bases and J gave up 9 bases; unmatched junction bases: 11. The DNA of the CDR3 is TGCGCCAGCAGCTCCGGGCTAGCGGGAGGTGTGGGTGAGCAGTTCTTC. Its protein is CASSSGLAGGVGEQFF.

The genes are TRBV3-1 (or the pseudogene TRBV3-2) and TRBJ2-5; 8 bases agree with TRBD1. This CDR3 region has 15 residues. J was trimmed by 4 bases and V by 3 bases; bases with no gene match: 7. Germline values: CDR1 LGHDT, CDR2 YNNKEL (reference sequence). CDR3 nucleotide sequence: TGTGCCAGCAGCCATAGACAGGGGCTGCGAGAGACCCAGTACTTC. Its protein is CASSHRQGLRETQYF.

The chain employs TRBV7-2 and TRBJ1-5; no clear D. Trimming cost V 2 bases and J 4 bases, with 12 bases left between them. Germline CDR1 is SGHTA and CDR2 is FQGNSA. The CDR3 is made up of 15 amino acids. The CDR3, as DNA: TGTGCCAGCAGCTTATCTGTGGCCGCAAATCAGCCCCAGCATTTT. Translated, it gives CASSLSVAANQPQHF.

This clone was picked up a small number of times. At one end the junction does not follow the germline gene, possibly because of a read error. This chain connects TRBV28 to TRBJ1-1; TRBD1 is a possible D gene (5 bases). CDR1 MDHEN and CDR2 SYDVKM come from the germline V gene. The CDR3 sequence is 13 residues long. CDR3 loop: CAGRQLMNTEAFF. The CDR3 bases are TGTGCCGGCAGACAGCTGATGAACACTGAAGCTTTCTTT. The variable domain in full, with the rest retrieved from reference TRBV28 and TRBJ1-1, is DVKVTQSSRYLVKRTGEKVFLECVQDMDHENMFWYRQDPGLGLRLIYFSYDVKMKEKGDIPEGYSVSREKKERFSLILESASTNQTSMYLCAGRQLMNTEAFFGQGTRLTVV.

The chain uses TRBV7-9 and TRBJ1-2, with no clear D. The CDR3 contains 13 residues. CDR1 is SEHNR and CDR2 is FQNEAQ in the germline V gene (reference sequence). V lost 2 bases to trimming and J lost 8 bases, with 12 bases between them. CDR3 residues: CASSLSASEGYTF. DNA for the CDR3: TGTGCCAGCAGCTTATCGGCCTCGGAGGGCTACACCTTC. Drawing the rest from reference TRBV7-9 and TRBJ1-2, the complete variable domain is DTGVSQNPRHKITKRGQNVTFRCDPISEHNRLYWYRQTLGQGPEFLTYFQNEAQLEKSRLLSDRFSAERPKGSFSTLEIQRTEQGDSAMYLCASSLSASEGYTFGSGTRLTVV.

In DNA form, the CDR3 reads TGTGCCAGCAGTTCCGAGGGGGCGCATGACGAAAAACTGTTTTTT. It translates to CASSSEGAHDEKLFF. The V call is TRBV28, the J call TRBJ1-4; TRBD1 matches 7 bases. The junction had 10 bases not matched to a gene; V was cut back by 4 bases and J by 8 bases. CDR3 length equals 15 residues. Germline assignment: CDR1 MDHEN and CDR2 SYDVKM.

V is TRBV6-5 and J is TRBJ2-7; 10 nucleotides align to TRBD2. This CDR3 comprises 13 residues. Germline CDR1 reads MNHEY; CDR2 reads SVGAGI. V lost 6 bases, J lost 3 bases, and 2 bases stayed unmatched. CDR3 in DNA: TGTGCCAGCAGCGTAGCGGGAGGCTACGAGCAGTACTTC. This encodes CASSVAGGYEQYF.

The chain is built from TRBV24-1 and TRBJ2-1, with D perhaps TRBD1 (6 bases). In germline, CDR1 is KGHDR, CDR2 SFDVKD. V was pared by 2 bases and J by 5 bases, with 18 bases between. CDR3 length equals 17 residues. CDR3 sequence: CATSDSQGLAINNEQFF. In nucleotides, the CDR3 is TGTGCCACCAGTGATTCGCAGGGGTTAGCAATAAACAATGAGCAGTTCTTC.

The chain uses TRBV19 and TRBJ1-2; D might be TRBD1 (6 bases). The CDR3 spans 15 residues. With 0 bases removed from V and 0 bases from J, the gap between germline ends came to 8 bases. Germline CDR1 is LNHDA and CDR2 is SQIVND (reference sequence). The CDR3 spells CASSIETGANYGYTF. The CDR3 DNA is TGTGCCAGTAGTATAGAGACAGGAGCTAACTATGGCTACACCTTC.

This chain uses TRBV7-3 with TRBJ1-1; 9 nucleotides match TRBD1. In germline, CDR1 is SGHTA, CDR2 FQGTGA. CDR3 length: 15 residues. After removal of 2 bases from V and 1 base from J, the junction contained 2 bases not matched to a gene. DNA for the CDR3: TGTGCCAGCAGCTTATACAGGGGGCCGAACACTGAAGCTTTCTTT. Protein product: CASSLYRGPNTEAFF.

This clone came up once. The genes are TRBV5-1 and TRBJ2-5; 9 bases line up with TRBD1. Germline V gene lookup returns CDR1 SGHRS and CDR2 YFSETQ. This CDR3 contains 12 residues. J was trimmed by 14 bases and V by 4 bases; bases with no gene match: 9. The CDR3 is CASSLGGDREYF. The CDR3 bases are TGCGCCAGCAGCCTGGGTGGGGACAGGGAATACTTC. Based on the CDR3 plus reference TRBV5-1 and TRBJ2-5, the full variable domain is KAGVTQTPRYLIKTRGQQVTLSCSPISGHRSVSWYQQTPGQGLQFLFEYFSETQRNKGNFPGRFSGRQFSNSRSEMNVSTLELGDSALYLCASSLGGDREYFGPGTRLLVL.